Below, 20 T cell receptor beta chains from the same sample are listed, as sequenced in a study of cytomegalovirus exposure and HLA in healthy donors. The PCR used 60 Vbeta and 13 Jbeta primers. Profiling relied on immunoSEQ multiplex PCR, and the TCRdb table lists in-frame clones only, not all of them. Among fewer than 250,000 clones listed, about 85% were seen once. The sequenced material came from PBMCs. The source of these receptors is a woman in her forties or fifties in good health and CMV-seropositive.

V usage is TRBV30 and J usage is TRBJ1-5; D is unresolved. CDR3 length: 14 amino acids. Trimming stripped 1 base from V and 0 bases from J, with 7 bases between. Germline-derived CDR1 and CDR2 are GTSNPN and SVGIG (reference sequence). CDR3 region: CAWSGQISNQPQHF. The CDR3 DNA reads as TGTGCCTGGAGTGGGCAAATTAGCAATCAGCCCCAGCATTTT.

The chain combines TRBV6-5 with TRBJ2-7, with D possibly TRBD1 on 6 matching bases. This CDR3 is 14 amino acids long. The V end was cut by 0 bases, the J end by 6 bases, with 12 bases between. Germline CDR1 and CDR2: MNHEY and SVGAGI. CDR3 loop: CASSYSRTDVEQYF. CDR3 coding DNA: TGTGCCAGCAGTTACTCGAGGACAGATGTCGAGCAGTACTTC.

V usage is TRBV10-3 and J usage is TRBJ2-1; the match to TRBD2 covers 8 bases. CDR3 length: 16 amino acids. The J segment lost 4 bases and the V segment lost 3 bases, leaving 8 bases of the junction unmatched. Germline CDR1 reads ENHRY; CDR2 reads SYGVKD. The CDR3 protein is CAISDGIAGRYNEQFF. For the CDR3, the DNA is TGTGCCATCAGTGACGGTATAGCGGGGAGGTACAATGAGCAGTTCTTC.

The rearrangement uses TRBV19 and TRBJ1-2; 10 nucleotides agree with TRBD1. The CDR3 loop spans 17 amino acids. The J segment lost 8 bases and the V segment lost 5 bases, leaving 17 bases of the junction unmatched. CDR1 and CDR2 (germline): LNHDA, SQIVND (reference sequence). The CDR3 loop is CASSQRGGQGGVRGYTF. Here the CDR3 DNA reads TGTGCCAGTAGTCAACGAGGCGGACAGGGGGGAGTAAGGGGCTACACCTTC. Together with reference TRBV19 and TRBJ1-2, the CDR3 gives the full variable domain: DGGITQSPKYLFRKEGQNVTLSCEQNLNHDAMYWYRQDPGQGLRLIYYSQIVNDFQKGDIAEGYSVSREKKESFPLTVTSAQKNPTAFYLCASSQRGGQGGVRGYTFGSGTRLTVV.

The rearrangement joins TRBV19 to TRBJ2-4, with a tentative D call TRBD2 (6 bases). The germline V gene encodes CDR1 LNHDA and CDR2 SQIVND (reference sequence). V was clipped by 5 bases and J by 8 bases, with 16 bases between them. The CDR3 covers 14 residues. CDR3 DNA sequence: TGTGCCAGTAGTTCAAGGGCGGGGATCGACATTCAGTACTTC. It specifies CASSSRAGIDIQYF.

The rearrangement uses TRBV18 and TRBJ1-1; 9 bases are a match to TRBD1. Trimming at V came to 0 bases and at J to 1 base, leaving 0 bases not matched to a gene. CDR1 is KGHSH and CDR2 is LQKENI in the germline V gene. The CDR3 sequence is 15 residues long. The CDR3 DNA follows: TGTGCCAGCTCACCACCGGGACAGGGGAACACTGAAGCTTTCTTT. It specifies CASSPPGQGNTEAFF. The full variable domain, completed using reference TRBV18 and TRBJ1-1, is NAGVMQNPRHLVRRRGQEARLRCSPMKGHSHVYWYRQLPEEGLKFMVYLQKENIIDESGMPKERFSAEFPKEGPSILRIQQVVRGDSAAYFCASSPPGQGNTEAFFGQGTRLTVV.

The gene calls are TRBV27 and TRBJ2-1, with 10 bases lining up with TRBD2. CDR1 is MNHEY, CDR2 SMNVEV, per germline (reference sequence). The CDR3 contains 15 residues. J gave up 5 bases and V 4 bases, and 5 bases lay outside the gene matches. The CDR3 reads CASSSVAGGNNEQFF. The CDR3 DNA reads TGTGCCAGCAGTTCCGTAGCGGGGGGAAACAATGAGCAGTTCTTC.

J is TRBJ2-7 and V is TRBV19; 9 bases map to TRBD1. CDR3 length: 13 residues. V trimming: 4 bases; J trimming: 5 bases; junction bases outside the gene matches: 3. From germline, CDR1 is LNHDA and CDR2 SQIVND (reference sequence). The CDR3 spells CASSRTGVDEQYF. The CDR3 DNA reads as TGTGCCAGTAGTAGGACAGGGGTGGACGAGCAGTACTTC.

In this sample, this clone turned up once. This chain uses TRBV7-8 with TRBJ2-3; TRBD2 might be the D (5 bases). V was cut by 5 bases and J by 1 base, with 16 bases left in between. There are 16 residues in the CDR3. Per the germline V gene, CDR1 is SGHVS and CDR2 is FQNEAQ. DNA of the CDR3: TGTGCCAGCAGCCCGGTGAGACTAAGGGGCACAGATACGCAGTATTTT. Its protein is CASSPVRLRGTDTQYF.

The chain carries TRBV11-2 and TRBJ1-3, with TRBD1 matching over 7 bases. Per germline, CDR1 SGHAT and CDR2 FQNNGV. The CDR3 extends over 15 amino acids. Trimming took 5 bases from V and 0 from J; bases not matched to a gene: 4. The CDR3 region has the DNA TGTGCCAGCAGCCTTGCAGGGGGCTCTGGAAACACCATATATTTT. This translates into CASSLAGGSGNTIYF.

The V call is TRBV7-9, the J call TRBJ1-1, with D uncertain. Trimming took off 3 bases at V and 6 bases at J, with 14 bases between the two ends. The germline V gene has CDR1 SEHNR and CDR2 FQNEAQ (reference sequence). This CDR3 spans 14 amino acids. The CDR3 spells CASSFREVSPEAFF. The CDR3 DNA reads TGTGCCAGCAGCTTCCGGGAAGTTAGCCCTGAAGCTTTCTTT.

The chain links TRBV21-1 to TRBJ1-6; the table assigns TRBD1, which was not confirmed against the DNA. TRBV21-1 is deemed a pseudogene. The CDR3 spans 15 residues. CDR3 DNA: TGTGCCATCTACGAAGCGTGTCAGGGTAATTCACCCCTCCACTTT. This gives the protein CAIYEACQGNSPLHF.

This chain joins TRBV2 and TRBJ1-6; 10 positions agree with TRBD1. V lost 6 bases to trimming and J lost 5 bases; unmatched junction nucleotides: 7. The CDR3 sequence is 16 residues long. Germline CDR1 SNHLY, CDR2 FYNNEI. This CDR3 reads CASSNIGQGDNSPLHF. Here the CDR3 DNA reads TGTGCCAGCAGCAACATAGGACAGGGGGATAATTCACCCCTCCACTTT.

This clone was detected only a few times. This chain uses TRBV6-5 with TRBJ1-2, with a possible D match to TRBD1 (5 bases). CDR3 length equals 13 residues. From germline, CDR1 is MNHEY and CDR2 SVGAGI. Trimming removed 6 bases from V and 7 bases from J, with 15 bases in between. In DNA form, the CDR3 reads TGTGCCAGCAGGGCGGGAGGGGTTCCTGGCTACACCTTC. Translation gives CASRAGGVPGYTF.

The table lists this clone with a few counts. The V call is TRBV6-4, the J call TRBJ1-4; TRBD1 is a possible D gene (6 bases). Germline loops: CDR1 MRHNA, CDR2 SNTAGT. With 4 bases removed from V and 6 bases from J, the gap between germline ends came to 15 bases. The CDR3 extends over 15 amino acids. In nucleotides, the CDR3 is TGTGCCAGCAGTGTGGGGGCAGGGGACCATGAAAAACTGTTTTTT. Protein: CASSVGAGDHEKLFF.

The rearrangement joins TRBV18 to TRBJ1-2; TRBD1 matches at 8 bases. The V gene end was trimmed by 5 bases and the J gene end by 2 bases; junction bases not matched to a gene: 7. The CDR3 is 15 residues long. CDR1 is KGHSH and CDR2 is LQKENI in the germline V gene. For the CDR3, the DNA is TGTGCCAGCTCATCCGTGGACAGGGTAAACTATGGCTACACCTTC. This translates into CASSSVDRVNYGYTF. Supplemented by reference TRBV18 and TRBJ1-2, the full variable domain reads NAGVMQNPRHLVRRRGQEARLRCSPMKGHSHVYWYRQLPEEGLKFMVYLQKENIIDESGMPKERFSAEFPKEGPSILRIQQVVRGDSAAYFCASSSVDRVNYGYTFGSGTRLTVV.

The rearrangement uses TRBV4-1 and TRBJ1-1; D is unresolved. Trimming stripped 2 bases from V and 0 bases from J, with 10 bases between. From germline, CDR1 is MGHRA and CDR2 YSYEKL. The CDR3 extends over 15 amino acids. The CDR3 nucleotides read TGCGCCAGCAGCCAAAGAGGGAGGATGAACACTGAAGCTTTCTTT. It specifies CASSQRGRMNTEAFF.

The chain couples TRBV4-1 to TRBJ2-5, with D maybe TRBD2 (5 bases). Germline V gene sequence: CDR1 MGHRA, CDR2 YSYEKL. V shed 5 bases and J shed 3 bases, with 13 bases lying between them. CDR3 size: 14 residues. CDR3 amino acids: CASSATPGKETQYF. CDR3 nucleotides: TGCGCCAGCAGCGCCACCCCGGGAAAAGAGACCCAGTACTTC.

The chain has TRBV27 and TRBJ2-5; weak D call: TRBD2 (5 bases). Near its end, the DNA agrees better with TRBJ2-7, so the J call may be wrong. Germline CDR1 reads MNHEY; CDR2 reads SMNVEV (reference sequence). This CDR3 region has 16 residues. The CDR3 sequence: CASSLHGQAGSYEQYF. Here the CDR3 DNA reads TGTGCCAGCAGTTTACATGGTCAGGCGGGCTCCTACGAGCAGTACTTC.

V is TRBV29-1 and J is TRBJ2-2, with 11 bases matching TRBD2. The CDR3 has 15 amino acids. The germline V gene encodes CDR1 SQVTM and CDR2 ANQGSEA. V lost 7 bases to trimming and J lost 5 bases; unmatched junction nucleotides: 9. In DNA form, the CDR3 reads TGCAGCGCAACTGGACTAGCGGGTCGAACCGGGGAGCTGTTTTTT. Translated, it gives CSATGLAGRTGELFF.